This TCR beta chain was documented in a study of cytomegalovirus exposure and HLA in healthy donors. Findings of the study overall: V segments that were indistinguishable, TRBV6-2 and TRBV6-3 among them, were omitted from analysis.

The PCR was carried out with 60 Vbeta primers and 13 Jbeta primers. TCRdb keeps only in-frame clones here, not all; method: immunoSEQ multiplex PCR. This table holds approximately 120,000 clones, 73% found once. V lost 4 bases, J lost 6 bases, and 9 bases lay in between. This CDR3 is 12 amino acids long. The germline gives CDR1 SGHAT, CDR2 FQNNGV. Comment on this clone: Its antigen is not known.

Donors consisted of healthy bone marrow donors. The chain is built from TRBV11-2 and TRBJ1-2; D is possibly TRBD1 (6 bases). This sequence was found in a man between 40 and 49 years old in good health and CMV-seronegative. Sequences were obtained from PBMCs. In DNA, the CDR3 is TGTGCCAGCAGCTCACAGGGCCATGGCTACACCTTC. Its translation: CASSSQGHGYTF. The variable domain in full, with the rest retrieved from reference TRBV11-2 and TRBJ1-2, is EAGVAQSPRYKIIEKRQSVAFWCNPISGHATLYWYQQILGQGPKLLIQFQNNGVVDDSQLPKDRFSAERLKGVDSTLKIQPAKLEDSAVYLCASSSQGHGYTFGSGTRLTVV.